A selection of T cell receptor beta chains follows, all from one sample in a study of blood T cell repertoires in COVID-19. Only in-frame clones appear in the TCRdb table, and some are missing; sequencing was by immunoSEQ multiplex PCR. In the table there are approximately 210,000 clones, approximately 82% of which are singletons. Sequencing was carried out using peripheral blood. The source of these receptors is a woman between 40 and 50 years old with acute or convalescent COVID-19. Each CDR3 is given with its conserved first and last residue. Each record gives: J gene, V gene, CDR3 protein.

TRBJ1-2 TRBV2 CASRRDRTNYGYTF
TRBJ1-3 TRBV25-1 CASSEWGRGSNSGNTIYF
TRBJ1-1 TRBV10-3 CAISERGGDTEAFF
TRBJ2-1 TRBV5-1 CASSPGGSPTNEQFF
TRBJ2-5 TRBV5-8 CASSTMTSALGVETQYF
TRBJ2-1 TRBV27 CASSSPRTSGSYNEQFF
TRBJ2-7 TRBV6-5 CASSYSERGGRYEQYF
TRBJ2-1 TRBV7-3 CASSLLAGSYNEQFF
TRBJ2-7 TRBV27 CASSYGTTGYEQYF
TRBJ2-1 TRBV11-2 CASSLRFGTGNYNEQFF
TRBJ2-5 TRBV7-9 CASSFSGTGGLETQYF
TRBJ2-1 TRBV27 CASSFDLRLADEEQFF
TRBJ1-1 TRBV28 CASSWDRETTEAFF
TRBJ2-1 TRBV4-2 CASSPSGRARFYNEQFF
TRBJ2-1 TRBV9 CASSVSGRFYNEQFF
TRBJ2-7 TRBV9 CASTGQDQYEQYF
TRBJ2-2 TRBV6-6 CASTRVAGTGELFF
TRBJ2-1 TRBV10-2 CASSVRPFEYEQFF
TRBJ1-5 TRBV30 CAWKNRDPRAQHF
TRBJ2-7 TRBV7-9 CASSPGGIGEQYF
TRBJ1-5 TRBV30 CAWRKTGAGNQPQHF
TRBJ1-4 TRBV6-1 CASSEFGQGKLFF
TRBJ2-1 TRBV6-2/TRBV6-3 CASSSDGNNEQFF
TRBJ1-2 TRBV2 CASNPTGDYGYTF
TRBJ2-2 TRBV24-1 CATSDFPGTGNTGELFF
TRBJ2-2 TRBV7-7 CASSLSSTSGGADTGELFF
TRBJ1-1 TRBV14 CASSQDALNEAFF
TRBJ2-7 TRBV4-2 CASSQGTSNSYEQYF
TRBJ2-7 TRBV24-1 CATSDGGPGYEQYF
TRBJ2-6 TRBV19 CASSRDRGTNWGKKGANVLTF
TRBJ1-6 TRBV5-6 CASSLRRNNSPLHF
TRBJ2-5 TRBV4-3 CASSFRDRDQETQYF
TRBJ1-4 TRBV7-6 CASSLGSAANEKLFF
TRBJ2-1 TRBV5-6 CASSLDVGVNEQFF
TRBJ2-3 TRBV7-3 CASSSNPGLSTDTQYF
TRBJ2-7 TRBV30 CAWSVKGAGAYEQYF
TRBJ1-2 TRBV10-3 CAIRDRNGYTF
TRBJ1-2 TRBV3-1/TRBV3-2 CASSQFGGYTF
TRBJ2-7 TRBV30 CAWSLGGPYEQYF
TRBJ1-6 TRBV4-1 CASSQDLGRGSPLHF
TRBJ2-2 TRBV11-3 CASSPGAGVIGELFF
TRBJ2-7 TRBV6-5 CASSYSGDGGYEQYF
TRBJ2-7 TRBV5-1 CASSPRTGDAREQYF
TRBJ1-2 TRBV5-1 CASSDGTPNYGYTF
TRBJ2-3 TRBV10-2 CAGRGGLVGTDTQYF
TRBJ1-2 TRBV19 CASSSGTAANYGYTF
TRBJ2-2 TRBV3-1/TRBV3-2 CASSHGRTNTGELFF
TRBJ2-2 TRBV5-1 CASSSASGTPAGELFF
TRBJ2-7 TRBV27 CASSVTSGRNGEQYF
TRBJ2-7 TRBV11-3 CASSRTGLHEQYF